This T cell receptor beta chain was captured in a study of T-cell memory formation after mild COVID-19. This clonotype has only a few counts. One entry per CDR3 protein, called by TCRdb with MiXCR from the 5' RACE reads. This table has about 90,000 distinct CDR3 sequences, around 15% appearing once. This sequence originates from a man between 18 and 35 years old who had mild COVID-19 (a few samples of this study predate the infection). Cell type and time point are not known. The specimen sequenced was PBMCs or a T cell subset sorted from them (not recorded which).

In nucleotides, the CDR3 is TGCGCCAGCAGTCTTCACGGGCCTTCCTCTGGAAACACCATATATTTT. This translates into CASSLHGPSSGNTIYF. This rearrangement joins TRBV5-1 to TRBJ1-3; D remains ambiguous. The CDR3 sequence is 16 residues long. In germline, CDR1 is SGHRS, CDR2 YFSETQ. Trimming took off 5 bases at V and 0 bases at J, with 15 bases between the two ends.